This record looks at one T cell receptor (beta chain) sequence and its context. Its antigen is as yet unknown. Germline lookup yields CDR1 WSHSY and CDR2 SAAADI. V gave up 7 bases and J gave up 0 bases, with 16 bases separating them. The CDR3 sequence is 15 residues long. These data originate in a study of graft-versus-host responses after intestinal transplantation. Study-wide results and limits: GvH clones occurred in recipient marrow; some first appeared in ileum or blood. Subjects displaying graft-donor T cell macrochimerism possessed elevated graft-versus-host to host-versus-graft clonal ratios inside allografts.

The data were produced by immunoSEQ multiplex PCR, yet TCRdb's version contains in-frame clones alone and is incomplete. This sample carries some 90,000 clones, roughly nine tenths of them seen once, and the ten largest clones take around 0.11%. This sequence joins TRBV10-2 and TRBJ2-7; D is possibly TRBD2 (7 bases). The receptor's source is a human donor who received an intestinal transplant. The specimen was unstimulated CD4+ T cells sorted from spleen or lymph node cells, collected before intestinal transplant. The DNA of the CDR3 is TGCGCCAGCAAGTGGGGGCGGGGGAGCTCCTACGAGCAGTACTTC. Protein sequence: CASKWGRGSSYEQYF.